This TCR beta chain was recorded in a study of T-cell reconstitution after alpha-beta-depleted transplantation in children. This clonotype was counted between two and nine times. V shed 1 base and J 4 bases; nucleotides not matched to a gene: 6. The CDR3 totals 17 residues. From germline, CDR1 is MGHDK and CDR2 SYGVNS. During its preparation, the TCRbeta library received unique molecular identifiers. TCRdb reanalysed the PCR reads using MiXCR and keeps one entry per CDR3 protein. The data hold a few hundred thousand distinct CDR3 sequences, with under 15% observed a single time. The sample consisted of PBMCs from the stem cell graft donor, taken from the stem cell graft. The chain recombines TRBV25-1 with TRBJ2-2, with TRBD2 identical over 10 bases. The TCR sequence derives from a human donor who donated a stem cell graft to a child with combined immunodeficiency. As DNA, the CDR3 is TGTGCCAGCAGTGAATTAGCGGGGGGAGCATTCACCGGGGAGCTGTTTTTT. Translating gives CASSELAGGAFTGELFF.